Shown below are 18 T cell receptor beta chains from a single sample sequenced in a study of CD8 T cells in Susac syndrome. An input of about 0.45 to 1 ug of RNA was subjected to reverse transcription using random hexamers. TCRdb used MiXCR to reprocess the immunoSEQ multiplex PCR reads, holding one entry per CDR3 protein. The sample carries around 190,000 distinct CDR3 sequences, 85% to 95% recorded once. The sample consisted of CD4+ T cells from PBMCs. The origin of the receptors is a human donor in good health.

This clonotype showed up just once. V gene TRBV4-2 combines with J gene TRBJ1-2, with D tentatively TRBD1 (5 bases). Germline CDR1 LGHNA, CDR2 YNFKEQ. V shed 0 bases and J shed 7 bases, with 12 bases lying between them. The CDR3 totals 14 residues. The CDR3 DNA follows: TGTGCCAGCAGCCAAGATTCGGGGGGGGTTGGCTACACCTTC. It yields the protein CASSQDSGGVGYTF.

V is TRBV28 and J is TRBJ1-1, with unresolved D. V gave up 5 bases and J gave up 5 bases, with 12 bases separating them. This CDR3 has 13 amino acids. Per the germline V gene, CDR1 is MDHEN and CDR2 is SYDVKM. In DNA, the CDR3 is TGTGCCAGCAGTATAGATGTATTGACTGAAGCTTTCTTT. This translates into CASSIDVLTEAFF.

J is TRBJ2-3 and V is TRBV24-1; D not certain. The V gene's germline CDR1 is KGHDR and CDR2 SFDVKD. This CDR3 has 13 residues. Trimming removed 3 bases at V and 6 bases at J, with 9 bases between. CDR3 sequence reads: CATSDGPSDTQYF. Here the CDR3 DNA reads TGTGCCACCAGTGATGGACCCTCGGATACGCAGTATTTT.

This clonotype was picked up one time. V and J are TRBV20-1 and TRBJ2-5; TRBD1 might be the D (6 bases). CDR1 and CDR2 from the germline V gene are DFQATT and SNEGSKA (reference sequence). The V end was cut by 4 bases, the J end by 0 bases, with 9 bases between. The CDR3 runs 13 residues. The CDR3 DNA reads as TGCAGTGCTACCGGGACATACCAAGAGACCCAGTACTTC. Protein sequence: CSATGTYQETQYF.

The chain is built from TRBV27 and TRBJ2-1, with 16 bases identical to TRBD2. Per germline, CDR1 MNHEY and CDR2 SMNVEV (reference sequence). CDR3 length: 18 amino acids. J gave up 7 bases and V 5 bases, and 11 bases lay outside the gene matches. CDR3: CASSLYSGTSGGVNEQFF. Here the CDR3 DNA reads TGTGCCAGCAGTCTCTATTCCGGGACTAGCGGGGGGGTGAATGAGCAGTTCTTC.

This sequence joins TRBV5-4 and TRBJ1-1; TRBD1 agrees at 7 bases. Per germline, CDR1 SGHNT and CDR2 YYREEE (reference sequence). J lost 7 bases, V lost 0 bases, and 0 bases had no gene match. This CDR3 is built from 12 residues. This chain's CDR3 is CASSLDRGEAFF. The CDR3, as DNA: TGTGCCAGCAGCTTGGACAGGGGTGAAGCTTTCTTT.

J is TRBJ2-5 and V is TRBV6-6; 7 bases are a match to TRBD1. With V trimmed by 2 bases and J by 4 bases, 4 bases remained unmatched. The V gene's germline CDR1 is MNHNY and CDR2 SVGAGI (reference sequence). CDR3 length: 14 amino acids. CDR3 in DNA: TGTGCCAGCAGTTACAGGGGGCAGGGAGAGACCCAGTACTTC. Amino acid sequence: CASSYRGQGETQYF.

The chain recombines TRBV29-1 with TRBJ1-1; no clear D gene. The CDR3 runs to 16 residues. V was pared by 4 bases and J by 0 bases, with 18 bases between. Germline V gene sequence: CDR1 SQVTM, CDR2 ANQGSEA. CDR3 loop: CSVAPAGAIMNTEAFF. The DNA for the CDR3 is TGCAGCGTTGCTCCCGCCGGCGCAATCATGAACACTGAAGCTTTCTTT.

The CDR3 spells CATRPQRGNTQYF. As DNA, the CDR3 is TGTGCCACCAGGCCGCAAAGGGGGAATACGCAGTATTTT. J is TRBJ2-3 and V is TRBV24-1, with D maybe TRBD1 (6 bases). Germline assignment: CDR1 KGHDR and CDR2 SFDVKD. This CDR3 region has 13 residues. V was shortened by 7 bases and J by 7 bases, with 14 bases between the two germline ends.

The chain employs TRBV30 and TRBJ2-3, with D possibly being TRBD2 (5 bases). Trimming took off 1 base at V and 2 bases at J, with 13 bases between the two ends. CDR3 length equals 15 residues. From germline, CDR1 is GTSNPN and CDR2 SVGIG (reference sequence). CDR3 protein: CAWSGRSGVTDTQYF. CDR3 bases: TGTGCCTGGAGTGGGCGGTCCGGGGTCACAGATACGCAGTATTTT.

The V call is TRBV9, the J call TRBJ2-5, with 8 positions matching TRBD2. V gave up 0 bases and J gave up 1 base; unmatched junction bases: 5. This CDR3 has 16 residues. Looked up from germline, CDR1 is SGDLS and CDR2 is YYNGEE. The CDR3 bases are TGTGCCAGCAGCGTAGCTGCGAGCGGGAGCCAAGAGACCCAGTACTTC. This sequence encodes CASSVAASGSQETQYF.

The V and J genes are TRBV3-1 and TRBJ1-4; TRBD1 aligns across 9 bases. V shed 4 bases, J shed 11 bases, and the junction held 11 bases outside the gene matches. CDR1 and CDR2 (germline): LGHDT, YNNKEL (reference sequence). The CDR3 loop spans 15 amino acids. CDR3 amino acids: CASSRTGGASEKLFF. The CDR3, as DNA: TGTGCCAGCAGCCGCACAGGGGGCGCGTCAGAGAAACTGTTTTTT.

The CDR3: CANKGTQGEEEDEQYV. The CDR3 DNA reads as TGTGCCAACAAGGGCACACAGGGGGAGGAGGAGGACGAGCAGTACGTC. The V and J genes are TRBV9 and TRBJ2-7, with TRBD1 identical over 8 bases. V shed 9 bases, J shed 5 bases, and the junction held 19 bases outside the gene matches. Per germline, CDR1 SGDLS and CDR2 YYNGEE. The length of the CDR3 is 16 residues.

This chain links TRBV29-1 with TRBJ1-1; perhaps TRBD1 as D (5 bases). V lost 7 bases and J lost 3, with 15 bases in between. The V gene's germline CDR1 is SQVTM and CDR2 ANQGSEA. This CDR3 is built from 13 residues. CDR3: CSGTGRGDTEAFF. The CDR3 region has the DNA TGCAGCGGGACGGGACGGGGGGACACTGAAGCTTTCTTT.

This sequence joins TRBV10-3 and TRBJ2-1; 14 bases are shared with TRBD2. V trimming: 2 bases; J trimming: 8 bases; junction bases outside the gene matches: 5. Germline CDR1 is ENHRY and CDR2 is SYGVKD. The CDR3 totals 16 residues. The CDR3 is CAISEPGTSGGYEQFF. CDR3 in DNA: TGTGCCATCAGTGAGCCCGGGACTAGCGGGGGCTATGAGCAGTTCTTC.

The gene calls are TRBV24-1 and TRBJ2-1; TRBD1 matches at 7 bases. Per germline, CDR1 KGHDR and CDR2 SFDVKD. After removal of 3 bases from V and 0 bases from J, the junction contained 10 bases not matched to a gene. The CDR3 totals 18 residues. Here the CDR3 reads CATSDPKTGLGSYNEQFF. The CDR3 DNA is TGTGCCACCAGTGATCCTAAGACAGGGTTGGGCTCCTACAATGAGCAGTTCTTC.

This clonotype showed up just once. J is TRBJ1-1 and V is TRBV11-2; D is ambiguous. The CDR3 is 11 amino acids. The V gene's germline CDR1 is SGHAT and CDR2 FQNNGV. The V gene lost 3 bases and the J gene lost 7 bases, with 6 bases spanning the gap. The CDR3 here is CASSFAREAFF. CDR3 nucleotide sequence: TGTGCCAGCAGCTTTGCGCGTGAAGCTTTCTTT. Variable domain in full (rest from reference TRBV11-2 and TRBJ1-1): EAGVAQSPRYKIIEKRQSVAFWCNPISGHATLYWYQQILGQGPKLLIQFQNNGVVDDSQLPKDRFSAERLKGVDSTLKIQPAKLEDSAVYLCASSFAREAFFGQGTRLTVV.

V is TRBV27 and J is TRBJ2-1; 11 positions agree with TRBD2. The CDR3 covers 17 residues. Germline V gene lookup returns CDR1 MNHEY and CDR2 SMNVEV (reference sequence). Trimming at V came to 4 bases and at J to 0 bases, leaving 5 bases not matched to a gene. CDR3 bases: TGTGCCAGCAGTTCACTAGCGGGGGTTCCCTCCTACAATGAGCAGTTCTTC. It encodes CASSSLAGVPSYNEQFF.